One and the same sample provided the 5 T cell receptor beta chains below, sequenced in a study of breast tumors, draining lymph nodes, adjacent tissues. Via MiXCR, TCRdb re-called the multiplex PCR reads, giving one row per CDR3 protein. This table has about 19,000 distinct CDR3 sequences, about 40% appearing once. The sample comprised breast tumor tissue. These receptors were taken from a female donor with breast cancer. Some clones in this sample may be carry-over from other donors' samples.

Many counts were recorded for this clonotype. The genes are TRBV11-2 and TRBJ2-4; 8 bases line up with TRBD2. Germline V gene sequence: CDR1 SGHAT, CDR2 FQNNGV. The CDR3 length is 13 residues. The ends lost 6 bases at V and 7 bases at J; junction bases unmatched: 5. The CDR3 nucleotides read TGTGCCAGCAGAAATAGCGGGAAGAACATTCAGTACTTC. Encoded protein: CASRNSGKNIQYF.

The V gene is TRBV5-1, the J gene TRBJ2-7, with 9 bases lining up with TRBD2. CDR1 and CDR2 (germline): SGHRS, YFSETQ. The CDR3 is 19 amino acids. The junction had 15 bases not matched to a gene; V was cut back by 0 bases and J by 2 bases. The CDR3 reads CASSLETVAGVGAAYEQYF. The CDR3 nucleotides read TGCGCCAGCAGCTTGGAGACCGTAGCGGGAGTAGGTGCCGCCTACGAGCAGTACTTC. The variable domain in full, with the rest retrieved from reference TRBV5-1 and TRBJ2-7, is KAGVTQTPRYLIKTRGQQVTLSCSPISGHRSVSWYQQTPGQGLQFLFEYFSETQRNKGNFPGRFSGRQFSNSRSEMNVSTLELGDSALYLCASSLETVAGVGAAYEQYFGPGTRLTVT.

This clonotype has a count of ten or more. V and J are TRBV28 and TRBJ1-3; D is perhaps TRBD1 (5 bases). CDR1 MDHEN and CDR2 SYDVKM come from the germline V gene. The CDR3 is 16 amino acids. V lost 1 base and J lost 2, with 12 bases in between. The CDR3: CASSLLGRVAGNTIYF. CDR3 nucleotide sequence: TGTGCCAGCAGTTTATTAGGCAGGGTGGCTGGAAACACCATATATTTT. Combining the CDR3 with reference TRBV28 and TRBJ1-3 gives the whole variable domain DVKVTQSSRYLVKRTGEKVFLECVQDMDHENMFWYRQDPGLGLRLIYFSYDVKMKEKGDIPEGYSVSREKKERFSLILESASTNQTSMYLCASSLLGRVAGNTIYFGEGSWLTVV.

V and J are TRBV11-3 and TRBJ1-2, with 7 bases fitting TRBD1. Germline CDR1 and CDR2: SGHNT and YENEEA. There are 16 residues in the CDR3. Trimming at V came to 0 bases and at J to 3 bases, leaving 7 bases not matched to a gene. The CDR3 sequence: CASSLDGTAGDYGYTF. The CDR3 nucleotides read TGTGCCAGCAGCTTAGACGGGACAGCGGGCGACTATGGCTACACCTTC. The complete variable domain, with remaining parts taken from reference TRBV11-3 and TRBJ1-2, reads EAGVVQSPRYKIIEKKQPVAFWCNPISGHNTLYWYLQNLGQGPELLIRYENEEAVDDSQLPKDRFSAERLKGVDSTLKIQPAELGDSAVYLCASSLDGTAGDYGYTFGSGTRLTVV.

This clonotype was observed at least ten times. Possible read error: a much larger clone is one base away. The CDR3 here is CASSFAYPIPYEQYF. The CDR3, as DNA: TGTGCCAGCAGTTTCGCGTATCCTATACCCTACGAGCAGTACTTC. V usage is TRBV12-3 or TRBV12-4 and J usage is TRBJ2-7; no reliable D call. There are 15 residues in the CDR3. Trimming took 3 bases from V and 2 from J, leaving 14 bases between them.